One and the same sample provided the 3 T cell receptor beta chains below, sequenced in a study of cytomegalovirus exposure and HLA in healthy donors. The PCR ran on 60 Vbeta and 13 Jbeta primers. Data came from immunoSEQ multiplex PCR; TCRdb stores just in-frame clones and leaves some out. Of some 200,000 clones in the sample, about four fifths were seen once. The source material was PBMCs. These TCRs come from a man aged 50-60 years in good health and CMV-seronegative.

The chain is built from TRBV7-2 and TRBJ2-1; 7 positions match TRBD1. The CDR3 covers 15 residues. V lost 0 bases, J lost 3 bases, and 2 bases stayed unmatched. Germline V gene lookup returns CDR1 SGHTA and CDR2 FQGNSA. CDR3 residues: CASSLAGQDYNEQFF. The CDR3 DNA sequence: TGTGCCAGCAGCTTAGCAGGACAGGACTACAATGAGCAGTTCTTC.

This sequence joins TRBV10-3 and TRBJ2-7, with D possibly being TRBD2 (6 bases). Germline V gene lookup returns CDR1 ENHRY and CDR2 SYGVKD. The germline V and J ends were trimmed by 3 bases and 6 bases, with 15 bases remaining between them. The CDR3 totals 14 residues. CDR3 sequence (DNA): TGTGCCATCAGTGATCCAGGCGGGGTCTCCGAGCAGTACTTC. As protein: CAISDPGGVSEQYF.

The chain uses TRBV7-9 and TRBJ2-7; TRBD1 might be the D (5 bases). CDR3 length: 14 residues. Per germline, CDR1 SEHNR and CDR2 FQNEAQ (reference sequence). DNA for the CDR3: TGTTCCTGGCAGGGTCGAATTGGCGATGAAGAGCAGTACTTC. It is translated as CSWQGRIGDEEQYF.